This T cell receptor (beta chain) was found in a study of identical twins. Findings of the study overall: Out-of-frame beta sequences exhibited a weaker degree of excess twin sharing.

This clonotype was picked up a small number of times. Its antigen remains unknown. The CDR3 extends over 14 amino acids. V trimming: 6 bases; J trimming: 0 bases; junction bases outside the gene matches: 5. Germline V lookup: CDR1 DFQATT, CDR2 SNEGSKA (reference sequence). TCRdb redid the calling of the 5' RACE reads with MiXCR, one entry per CDR3 protein. The sample has 600,000 to 700,000 distinct CDR3 sequences, about 20% seen once. This sample also appeared in a second study, on T cells expressing NK-cell markers. That source reports: Among the experiments, several used an anti-gamma-delta TCR antibody to restrict sorting to alpha-beta TCR T cells.

The sample consisted of PBMCs. The rearrangement uses TRBV20-1 and TRBJ2-3; 8 bases are a match to TRBD2. The receptor was derived from a woman aged 18-29 years in good health. CDR3 in DNA: TGCAGTGCCGTTAGCGGGACTAGCACAGATACGCAGTATTTT. Amino acid sequence: CSAVSGTSTDTQYF.